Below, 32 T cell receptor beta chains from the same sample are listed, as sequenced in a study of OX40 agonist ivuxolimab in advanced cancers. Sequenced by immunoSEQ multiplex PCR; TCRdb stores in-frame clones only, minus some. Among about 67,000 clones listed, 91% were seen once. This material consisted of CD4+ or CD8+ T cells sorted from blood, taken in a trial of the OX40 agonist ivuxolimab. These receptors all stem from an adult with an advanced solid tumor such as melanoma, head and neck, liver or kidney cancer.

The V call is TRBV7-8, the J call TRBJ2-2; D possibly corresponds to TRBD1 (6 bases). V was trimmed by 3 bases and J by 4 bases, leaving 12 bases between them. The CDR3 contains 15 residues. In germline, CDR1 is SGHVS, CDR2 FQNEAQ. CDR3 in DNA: TGTGCCAGCAGCTTGAACAGGGAGTCCACCGGGGAGCTGTTTTTT. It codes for CASSLNRESTGELFF.

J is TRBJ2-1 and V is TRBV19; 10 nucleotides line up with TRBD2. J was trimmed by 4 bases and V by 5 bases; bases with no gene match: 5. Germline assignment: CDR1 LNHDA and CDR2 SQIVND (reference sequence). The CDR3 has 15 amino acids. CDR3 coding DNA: TGTGCCAGTAGTGAAACTAGCGGGACGTACAATGAGCAGTTCTTC. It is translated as CASSETSGTYNEQFF. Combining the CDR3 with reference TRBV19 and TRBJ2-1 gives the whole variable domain DGGITQSPKYLFRKEGQNVTLSCEQNLNHDAMYWYRQDPGQGLRLIYYSQIVNDFQKGDIAEGYSVSREKKESFPLTVTSAQKNPTAFYLCASSETSGTYNEQFFGPGTRLTVL.

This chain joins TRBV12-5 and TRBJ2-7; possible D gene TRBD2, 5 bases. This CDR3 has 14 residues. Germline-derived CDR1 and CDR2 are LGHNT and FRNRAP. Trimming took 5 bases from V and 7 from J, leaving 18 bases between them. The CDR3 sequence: CASGPDARGGEQYF. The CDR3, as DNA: TGTGCTAGTGGTCCCGACGCTCGAGGCGGGGAGCAGTACTTC. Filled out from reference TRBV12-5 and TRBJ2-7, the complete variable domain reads DARVTQTPRHKVTEMGQEVTMRCQPILGHNTVFWYRQTMMQGLELLAYFRNRAPLDDSGMPKDRFSAEMPDATLATLKIQPSEPRDSAVYFCASGPDARGGEQYFGPGTRLTVT.

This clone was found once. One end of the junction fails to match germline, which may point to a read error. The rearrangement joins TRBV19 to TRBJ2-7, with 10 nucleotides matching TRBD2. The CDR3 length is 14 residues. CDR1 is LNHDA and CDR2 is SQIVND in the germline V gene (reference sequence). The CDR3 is CASRIAGGSYEQYF. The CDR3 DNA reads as TGTGCCAGTAGAATAGCGGGAGGCTCGTACGAGCAGTACTTC.

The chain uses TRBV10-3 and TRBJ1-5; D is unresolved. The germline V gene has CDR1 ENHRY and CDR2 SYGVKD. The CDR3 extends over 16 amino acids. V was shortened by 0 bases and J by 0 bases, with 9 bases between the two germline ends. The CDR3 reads CAISESGVHSNQPQHF. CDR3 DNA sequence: TGTGCCATCAGTGAGTCAGGCGTCCATAGCAATCAGCCCCAGCATTTT.

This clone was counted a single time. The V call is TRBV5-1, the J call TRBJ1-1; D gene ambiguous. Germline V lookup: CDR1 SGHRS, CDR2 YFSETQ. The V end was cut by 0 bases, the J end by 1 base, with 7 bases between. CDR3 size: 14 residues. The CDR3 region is CASSLEAENTEAFF. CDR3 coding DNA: TGCGCCAGCAGCTTGGAAGCGGAGAACACTGAAGCTTTCTTT.

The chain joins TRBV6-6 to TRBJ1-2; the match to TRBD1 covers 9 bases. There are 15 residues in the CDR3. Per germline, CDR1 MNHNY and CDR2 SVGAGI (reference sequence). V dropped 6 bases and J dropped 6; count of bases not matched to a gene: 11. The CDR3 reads CASRDPGQGLNGYTF. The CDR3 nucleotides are TGTGCCAGCAGGGATCCGGGACAGGGACTTAATGGCTACACCTTC.

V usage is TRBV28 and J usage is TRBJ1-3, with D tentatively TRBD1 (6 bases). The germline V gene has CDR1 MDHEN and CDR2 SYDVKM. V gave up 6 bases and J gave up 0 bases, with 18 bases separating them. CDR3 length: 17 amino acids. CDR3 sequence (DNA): TGTGCCAGCAGCCCCTTTAGGGGGGCCCCCTCTGGAAACACCATATATTTT. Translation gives CASSPFRGAPSGNTIYF.

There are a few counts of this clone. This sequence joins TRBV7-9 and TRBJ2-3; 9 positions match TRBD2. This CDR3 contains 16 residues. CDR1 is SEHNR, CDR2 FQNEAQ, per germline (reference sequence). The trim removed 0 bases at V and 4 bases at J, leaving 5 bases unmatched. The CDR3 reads CASSLAISGSSDTQYF. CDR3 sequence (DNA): TGTGCCAGCAGCTTAGCGATTAGCGGGAGTTCAGATACGCAGTATTTT.

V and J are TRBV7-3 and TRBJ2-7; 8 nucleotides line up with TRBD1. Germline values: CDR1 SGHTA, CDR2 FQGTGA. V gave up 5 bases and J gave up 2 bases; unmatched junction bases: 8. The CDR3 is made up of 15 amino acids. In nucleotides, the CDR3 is TGTGCCAGCAGCCCCGACAGGGGACGACCCTACGAGCAGTACTTC. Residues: CASSPDRGRPYEQYF.

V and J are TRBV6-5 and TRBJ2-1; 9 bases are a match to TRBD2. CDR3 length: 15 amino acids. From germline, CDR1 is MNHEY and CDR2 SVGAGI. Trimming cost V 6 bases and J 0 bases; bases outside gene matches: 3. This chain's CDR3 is CASRSAGGSYNEQFF. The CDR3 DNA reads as TGTGCCAGCAGGTCAGCGGGAGGCTCCTACAATGAGCAGTTCTTC.

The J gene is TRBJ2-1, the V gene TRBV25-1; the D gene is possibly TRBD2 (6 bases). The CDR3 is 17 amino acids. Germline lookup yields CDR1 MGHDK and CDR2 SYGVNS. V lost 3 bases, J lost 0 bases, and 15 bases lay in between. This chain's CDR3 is CASSDLRGLSSYNEQFF. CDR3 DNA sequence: TGTGCCAGCAGTGATCTGAGGGGACTTAGCTCCTACAATGAGCAGTTCTTC.

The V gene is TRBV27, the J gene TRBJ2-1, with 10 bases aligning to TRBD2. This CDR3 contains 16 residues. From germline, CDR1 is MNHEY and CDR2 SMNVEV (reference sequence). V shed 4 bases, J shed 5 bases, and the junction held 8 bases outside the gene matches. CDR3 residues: CASSSLLAGGDNEQFF. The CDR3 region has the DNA TGTGCCAGCAGTTCTCTATTAGCGGGAGGTGACAATGAGCAGTTCTTC.

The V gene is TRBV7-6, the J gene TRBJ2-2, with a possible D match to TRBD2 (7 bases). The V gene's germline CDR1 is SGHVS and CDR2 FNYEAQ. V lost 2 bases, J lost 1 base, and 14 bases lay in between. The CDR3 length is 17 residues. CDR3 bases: TGTGCCAGCAGCTTATTAGGGGGGGCGCAGAACACCGGGGAGCTGTTTTTT. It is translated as CASSLLGGAQNTGELFF.

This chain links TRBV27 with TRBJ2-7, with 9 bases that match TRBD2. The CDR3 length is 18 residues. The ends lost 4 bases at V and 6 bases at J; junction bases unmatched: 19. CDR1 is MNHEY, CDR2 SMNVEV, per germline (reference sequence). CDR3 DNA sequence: TGTGCCAGCAGTTCAACCCCGAGGGGGATAGCGGGAGTACGCGAGCAGTACTTC. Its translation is CASSSTPRGIAGVREQYF.

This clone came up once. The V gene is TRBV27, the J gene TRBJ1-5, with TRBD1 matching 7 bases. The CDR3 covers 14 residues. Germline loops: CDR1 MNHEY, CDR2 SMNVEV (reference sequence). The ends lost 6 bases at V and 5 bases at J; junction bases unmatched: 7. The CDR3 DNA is TGTGCCAGCAGCCTGACAGGGAGGGATCAGCCCCAGCATTTT. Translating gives CASSLTGRDQPQHF.

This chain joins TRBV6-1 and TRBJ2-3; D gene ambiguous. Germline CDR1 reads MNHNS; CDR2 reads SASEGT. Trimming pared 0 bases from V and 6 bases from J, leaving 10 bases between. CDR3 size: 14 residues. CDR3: CASSEASLPDTQYF. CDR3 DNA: TGTGCCAGCAGTGAAGCCAGTCTCCCGGATACGCAGTATTTT.

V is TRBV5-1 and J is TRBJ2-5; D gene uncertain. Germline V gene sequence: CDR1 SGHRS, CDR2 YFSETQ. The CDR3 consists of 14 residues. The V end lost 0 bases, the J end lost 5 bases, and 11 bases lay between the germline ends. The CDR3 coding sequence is TGCGCCAGCAGCTTGGACGGGTTTATGGAGACCCAGTACTTC. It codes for CASSLDGFMETQYF.

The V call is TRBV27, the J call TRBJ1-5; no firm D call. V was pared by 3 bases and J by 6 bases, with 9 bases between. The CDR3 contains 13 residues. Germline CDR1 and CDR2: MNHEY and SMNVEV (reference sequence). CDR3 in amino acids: CASSFESSQPQHF. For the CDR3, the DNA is TGTGCCAGCAGTTTTGAATCTAGTCAGCCCCAGCATTTT.

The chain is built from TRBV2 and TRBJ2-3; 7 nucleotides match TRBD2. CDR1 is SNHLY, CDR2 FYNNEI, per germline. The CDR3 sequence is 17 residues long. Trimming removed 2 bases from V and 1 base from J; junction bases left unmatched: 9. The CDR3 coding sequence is TGTGCCAGCAGTGAATTAGGACTAAGCGGGGGCACAGATACGCAGTATTTT. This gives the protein CASSELGLSGGTDTQYF. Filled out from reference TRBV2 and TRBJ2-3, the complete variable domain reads EPEVTQTPSHQVTQMGQEVILRCVPISNHLYFYWYRQILGQKVEFLVSFYNNEISEKSEIFDDQFSVERPDGSNFTLKIRSTKLEDSAMYFCASSELGLSGGTDTQYFGPGTRLTVL.

As DNA, the CDR3 is TGTGCCAGCTCACCGAGAGGACAGGGGGCTGCGTACGAGCAGTACTTC. Its translation: CASSPRGQGAAYEQYF. The rearrangement links TRBV18 to TRBJ2-7; 11 bases fit TRBD1. The CDR3 is 16 residues long. Germline V gene sequence: CDR1 KGHSH, CDR2 LQKENI. The junction had 8 bases not matched to a gene; V was cut back by 3 bases and J by 4 bases.

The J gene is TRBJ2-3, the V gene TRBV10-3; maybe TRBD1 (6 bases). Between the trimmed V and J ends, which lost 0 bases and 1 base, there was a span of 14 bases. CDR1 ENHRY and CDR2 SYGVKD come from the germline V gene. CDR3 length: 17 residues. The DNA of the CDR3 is TGTGCCATCAGTGAGTCCCGCGACAGGCGCCGCACAGATACGCAGTATTTT. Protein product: CAISESRDRRRTDTQYF.

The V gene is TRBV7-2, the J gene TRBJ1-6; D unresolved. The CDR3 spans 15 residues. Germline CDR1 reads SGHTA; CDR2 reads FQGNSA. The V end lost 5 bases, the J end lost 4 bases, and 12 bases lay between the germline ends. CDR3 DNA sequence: TGTGCCAGCAGCCCAAGACTCAATTATAATTCACCCCTCCACTTT. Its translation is CASSPRLNYNSPLHF. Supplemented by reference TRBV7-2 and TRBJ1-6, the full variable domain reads GAGVSQSPSNKVTEKGKDVELRCDPISGHTALYWYRQSLGQGLEFLIYFQGNSAPDKSGLPSDRFSAERTGGSVSTLTIQRTQQEDSAVYLCASSPRLNYNSPLHFGNGTRLTVT.

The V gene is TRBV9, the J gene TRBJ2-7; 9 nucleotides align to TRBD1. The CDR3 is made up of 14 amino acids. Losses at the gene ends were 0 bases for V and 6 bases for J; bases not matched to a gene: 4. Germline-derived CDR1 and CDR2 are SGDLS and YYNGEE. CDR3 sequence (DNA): TGTGCCAGCAGCGTAGGGGGACAGGGTAGCGAGCAGTACTTC. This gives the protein CASSVGGQGSEQYF.

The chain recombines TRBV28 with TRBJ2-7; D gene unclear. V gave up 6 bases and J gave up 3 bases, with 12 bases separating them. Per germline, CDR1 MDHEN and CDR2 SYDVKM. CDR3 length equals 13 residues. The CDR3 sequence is CASRQNNGYEQYF. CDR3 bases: TGTGCCAGCAGGCAAAACAACGGCTACGAGCAGTACTTC.

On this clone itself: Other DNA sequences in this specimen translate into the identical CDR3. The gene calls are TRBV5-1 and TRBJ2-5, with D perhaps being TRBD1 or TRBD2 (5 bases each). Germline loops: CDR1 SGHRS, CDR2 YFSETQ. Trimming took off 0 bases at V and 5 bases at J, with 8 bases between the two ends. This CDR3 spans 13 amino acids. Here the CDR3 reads CASSLGGGETQYF. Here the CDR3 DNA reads TGCGCCAGCAGCTTGGGGGGCGGGGAGACCCAGTACTTC.

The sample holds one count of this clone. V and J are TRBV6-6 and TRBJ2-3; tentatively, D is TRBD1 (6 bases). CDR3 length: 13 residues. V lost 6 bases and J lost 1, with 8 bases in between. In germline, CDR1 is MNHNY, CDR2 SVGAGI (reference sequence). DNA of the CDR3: TGTGCCAGCAGGGCAGGGGGCACAGATACGCAGTATTTT. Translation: CASRAGGTDTQYF.

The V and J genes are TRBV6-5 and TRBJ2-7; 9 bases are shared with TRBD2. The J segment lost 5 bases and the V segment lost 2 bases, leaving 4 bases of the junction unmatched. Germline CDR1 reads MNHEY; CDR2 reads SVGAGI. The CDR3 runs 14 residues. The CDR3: CASSYAVAGDEQYF. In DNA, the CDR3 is TGTGCCAGCAGTTACGCTGTAGCGGGAGACGAGCAGTACTTC.

The CDR3 DNA reads as TGTGCCAGCAGTTTAGGGGGTTGGGCGGATACGCAGTATTTT. Encoded protein: CASSLGGWADTQYF. The rearrangement uses TRBV28 and TRBJ2-3; D tentatively fits TRBD1 or TRBD2 (5 bases each). V lost 2 bases to trimming and J lost 6 bases, with 12 bases between them. Germline lookup yields CDR1 MDHEN and CDR2 SYDVKM. The length of the CDR3 is 14 residues.

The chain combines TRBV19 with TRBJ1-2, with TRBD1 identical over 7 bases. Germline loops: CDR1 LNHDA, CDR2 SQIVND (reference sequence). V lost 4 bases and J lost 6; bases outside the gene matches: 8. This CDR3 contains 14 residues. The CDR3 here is CASSTKQGSNGYTF. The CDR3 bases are TGTGCCAGTAGTACGAAACAGGGGTCTAATGGCTACACCTTC.

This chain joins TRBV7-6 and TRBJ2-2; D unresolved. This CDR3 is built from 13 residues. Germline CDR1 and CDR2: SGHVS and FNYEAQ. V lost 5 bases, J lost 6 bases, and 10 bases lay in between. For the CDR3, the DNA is TGTGCCAGCAGCCCCCGGTTGGCCGGGGAGCTGTTTTTT. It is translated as CASSPRLAGELFF.

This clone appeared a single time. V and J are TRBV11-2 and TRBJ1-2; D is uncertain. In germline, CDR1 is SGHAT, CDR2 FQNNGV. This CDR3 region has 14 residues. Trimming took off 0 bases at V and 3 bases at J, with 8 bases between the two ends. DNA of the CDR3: TGTGCCAGCAGCTTAGATGGGCAGGACTATGGCTACACCTTC. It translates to CASSLDGQDYGYTF. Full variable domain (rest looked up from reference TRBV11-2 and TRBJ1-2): EAGVAQSPRYKIIEKRQSVAFWCNPISGHATLYWYQQILGQGPKLLIQFQNNGVVDDSQLPKDRFSAERLKGVDSTLKIQPAKLEDSAVYLCASSLDGQDYGYTFGSGTRLTVV.